This T cell receptor beta chain was sequenced for a study of shared clonotypes between healthy human individuals. Germline CDR1 reads LGHNA; CDR2 reads YSLEER. The CDR3 spans 17 residues. The V gene lost 0 bases and the J gene lost 11 bases, with 23 bases spanning the gap. This clone was observed once. Naive CD8 populations comprised CD45RO-negative cells positively selected for CCR7, excluding terminally differentiated effector memory CD45RA+ cells. Clones were read by immunoSEQ multiplex PCR, and TCRdb kept only the in-frame ones, dropping some. The sample shows about 2 million clones, about 95% of them seen only once.

The chain joins TRBV4-3 to TRBJ1-5; tentatively, D is TRBD1 (5 bases). This sequence was found in a man in his late teens or twenties in good health. The sequenced sample was naive CD8+ T cells sorted from blood. The DNA of the CDR3 is TGCGCCAGCAGCCAAGATCTTGGAACAGGCCCCATCAAGTCCCAGCATTTT. Translation: CASSQDLGTGPIKSQHF.